Below are 10 T cell receptor beta chains sequenced from a single sample in a study of shared clonotypes between healthy human individuals. Method: immunoSEQ multiplex PCR; TCRdb's copy keeps in-frame clones and lacks some. The table includes roughly 1.4 million clones, roughly 98.5% detected once. Sequencing was done on a sample of naive CD4+ T cells sorted from blood. Described subset: CD45RA+ positively selected. These receptors were taken from a man aged 30 to 45 in good health.

The chain combines TRBV5-6 with TRBJ2-3, with 8 nucleotides matching TRBD1. Germline CDR1 and CDR2: SGHDT and YYEEEE. This CDR3 comprises 18 residues. V lost 3 bases, J lost 1 base, and 13 bases stayed unmatched. The DNA for the CDR3 is TGTGCCAGCAGCTCACACCCCGGAGGGGACAGGCGCACAGATACGCAGTATTTT. It is translated as CASSSHPGGDRRTDTQYF.

J is TRBJ2-7 and V is TRBV7-9; 8 nucleotides line up with TRBD1. The CDR3 is 15 amino acids. The germline V gene has CDR1 SEHNR and CDR2 FQNEAQ (reference sequence). J gave up 2 bases and V 4 bases, and 7 bases lay outside the gene matches. The CDR3 loop reads CASSSAGGGTYEQYF. The CDR3 coding sequence is TGTGCCAGCAGCTCCGCAGGGGGCGGTACCTACGAGCAGTACTTC.

The CDR3 DNA sequence: TGCGCCAGCAGCCTAACGGGACTAGCGGGAGGGCCGAAGCAGTTCTTC. Amino acids: CASSLTGLAGGPKQFF. The chain joins TRBV5-1 to TRBJ2-1, with 16 bases aligning to TRBD2. J lost 11 bases, V lost 4 bases, and 9 bases had no gene match. Germline assignment: CDR1 SGHRS and CDR2 YFSETQ. The CDR3 length is 16 residues.

This sequence joins TRBV27 and TRBJ2-7; 13 bases align to TRBD2. The CDR3 spans 15 residues. Germline CDR1 and CDR2: MNHEY and SMNVEV (reference sequence). Unmatched junction bases numbered 10, after V lost 7 bases and J lost 7 bases. For the CDR3, the DNA is TGTGCCAGCACCCCCGGACTAGCGGGAGAGGCTGAGCAGTACTTC. Residues: CASTPGLAGEAEQYF.

This clone occurred once. The same CDR3 is also encoded by other DNA sequences in this sample. The rearrangement joins TRBV9 to TRBJ2-3, with no clear D. The CDR3 is made up of 12 amino acids. The V gene lost 3 bases and the J gene lost 6 bases, with 8 bases spanning the gap. Germline V CDR1 and CDR2: SGDLS, YYNGEE. DNA of the CDR3: TGTGCCAGCAGCGCCCGGACGGATACGCAGTATTTT. Translated: CASSARTDTQYF.

This chain connects TRBV7-2 to TRBJ2-1, with TRBD1 identical over 10 bases. CDR1 SGHTA and CDR2 FQGNSA come from the germline V gene. The CDR3 has 16 residues. V lost 5 bases and J lost 15; bases outside the gene matches: 19. CDR3 in amino acids: CASSPKRGQGPPRPFF. CDR3 nucleotide sequence: TGTGCCAGCAGCCCAAAAAGGGGACAGGGGCCCCCGCGGCCGTTCTTC.

This clone was seen just once. The V and J genes are TRBV5-1 and TRBJ2-7, with 7 positions matching TRBD2. J was trimmed by 2 bases and V by 3 bases; bases with no gene match: 17. The CDR3 consists of 18 residues. Germline assignment: CDR1 SGHRS and CDR2 YFSETQ. Written as DNA, the CDR3 is TGCGCCAGCAGCTGGGCACCCGCAGGAGCGGGGTCCACCTACGAGCAGTACTTC. Its protein is CASSWAPAGAGSTYEQYF.

V is TRBV9 and J is TRBJ1-2, with D maybe TRBD1 (6 bases). Trimming stripped 0 bases from V and 1 base from J, with 10 bases between. CDR1 is SGDLS, CDR2 YYNGEE, per germline. The CDR3 contains 15 residues. CDR3 DNA: TGTGCCAGCAGCGTAGGGACAGTACTTAACTATGGCTACACCTTC. This codes for CASSVGTVLNYGYTF. Drawing the rest from reference TRBV9 and TRBJ1-2, the complete variable domain is DSGVTQTPKHLITATGQRVTLRCSPRSGDLSVYWYQQSLDQGLQFLIQYYNGEERAKGNILERFSAQQFPDLHSELNLSSLELGDSALYFCASSVGTVLNYGYTFGSGTRLTVV.

The genes are TRBV2 and TRBJ2-3; 9 bases match TRBD1. The V segment lost 5 bases and the J segment 3 bases; nucleotides outside the gene matches: 6. Germline V gene sequence: CDR1 SNHLY, CDR2 FYNNEI. CDR3 length: 15 residues. The CDR3: CASSFGTGRTDTQYF. The CDR3 nucleotides read TGTGCCAGCAGTTTCGGGACAGGGAGGACAGATACGCAGTATTTT.

The chain joins TRBV27 to TRBJ1-1; perhaps TRBD1 as D (5 bases). V dropped 6 bases and J dropped 8 bases, with 13 bases sitting between them. The CDR3 spans 12 residues. The germline V gene encodes CDR1 MNHEY and CDR2 SMNVEV (reference sequence). DNA of the CDR3: TGTGCCAGCAGCGCCCCTTACAGGGAAGCTTTCTTT. The encoded protein is CASSAPYREAFF.